This T cell receptor beta chain was captured by sequencing in a study of molecular identifiers for immune sequencing clone quantification. Background on the study: Four of five RNA aliquots from roughly 21,000 or 96,000 naive CD8 T cells were sequenced.

V was cut by 1 base and J by 6 bases, with 13 bases left in between. Germline V CDR1 and CDR2: LGHNA, YSLEER. The CDR3 sequence is 14 residues long. Previously described methods and listed TCR primers produced bulk TCR libraries. From the PCR reads, TCRdb called clonotypes with MiXCR, one entry per CDR3 protein. The sample carries approximately 100,000 distinct CDR3 sequences, roughly 34% recorded once. Researchers sorted naive CD8 T cells as cells that were CD8+CD4-CCR7+CD45RA+. This sequence was found in a human donor in good health. Some libraries in this study had Jurkat cell RNA spiked in. The chain combines TRBV4-3 with TRBJ2-7; D is possibly TRBD1 or TRBD2 (5 bases each). Sequencing input: naive CD8+ T cells from blood, with Jurkat cell RNA spiked in. As for subset: FACS-sorted CD8+CD4-CCR7+CD45RA+ naive T cells. In nucleotides, the CDR3 is TGCGCCAGCAGCCAAGGGACACCGGGGAGCGAGCAGTACTTC. It yields the protein CASSQGTPGSEQYF.